This TCR beta chain is from a study of CD8+ T cells in alopecia areata. Whole-study context: In an open-label trial, patients got 5 to 10 mg tofacitinib twice daily. The investigators scored severity in treated patients by the percentage of affected scalp area. Study outcomes and limitations: Mice showed TCR sharing more clearly than patients did, possibly owing to HLA.

The CDR3 runs 13 residues. With 2 bases removed from V and 3 bases from J, the gap between germline ends came to 6 bases. The germline CDR1 and CDR2 sequences are MNHEY and SVGAGI. Reverse transcription of extracted RNA yielded cDNA, which provided the sequencing template. Produced via immunoSEQ multiplex PCR; TCRdb's table is partial and in-frame only. The table lists about 99,000 clones, around 86% of them singletons. Regarding this clone: The antigen is undetermined.

Treatment denoted: oral pan-JAK inhibitor, 5-10 mg twice daily. The clonotype originates from a human donor with alopecia areata. The chain couples TRBV6-5 to TRBJ2-3; D remains ambiguous. This specimen consisted of CD8+ T cells sorted from blood, obtained around week 34, from a patient treated with tofacitinib. CDR3 DNA sequence: TGTGCCAGCAGTTACGGGTATACAGATACGCAGTATTTT. Amino acid sequence: CASSYGYTDTQYF.